What follows is one T cell receptor beta chain and its context. Its matching antigen is unknown. This sample stems from a study of cytotoxic CD8 clonotypes in ibrutinib-treated CLL. Background on the study: There were about a dozen relapsed/refractory patients and roughly 15 treatment-naive patients, and some 18 were IGHV unmutated. Median treatment time before response sampling was around twelve months, range 6 to 36.

Clones were sequenced by immunoSEQ multiplex PCR, and TCRdb holds only the in-frame ones, with some missing. There are 130,000 or so clones in the sample; roughly 80% occur only once, and 25% to 30% lies in the top ten. V was clipped by 3 bases and J by 4 bases, with 7 bases between them. This CDR3 contains 12 residues. Germline assignment: CDR1 MNHNS and CDR2 SASEGT. Points from the study as a whole: Public clonotypes, an uncommon group, contracted or remained stable on treatment.

Sequencing was performed on PBMCs, taken after 12 months of ibrutinib treatment. The sequence derives from a human donor with chronic lymphocytic leukemia. This sequence joins TRBV6-1 and TRBJ2-7; D ambiguous. CDR3 DNA: TGTGCCAGCAGTGATCCTGTTTACGAGCAGTACTTC. Encoded protein: CASSDPVYEQYF.